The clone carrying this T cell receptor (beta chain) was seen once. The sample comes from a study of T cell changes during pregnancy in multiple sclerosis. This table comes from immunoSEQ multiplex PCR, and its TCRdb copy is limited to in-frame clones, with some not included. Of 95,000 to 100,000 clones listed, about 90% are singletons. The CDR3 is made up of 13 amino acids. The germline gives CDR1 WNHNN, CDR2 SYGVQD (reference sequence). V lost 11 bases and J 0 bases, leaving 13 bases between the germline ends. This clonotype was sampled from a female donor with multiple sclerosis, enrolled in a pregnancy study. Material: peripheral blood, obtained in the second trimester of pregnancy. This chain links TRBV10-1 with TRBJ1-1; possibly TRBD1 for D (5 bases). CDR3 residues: CADPQGMNTEAFF. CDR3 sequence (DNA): TGCGCCGACCCCCAGGGAATGAACACTGAAGCTTTCTTT.